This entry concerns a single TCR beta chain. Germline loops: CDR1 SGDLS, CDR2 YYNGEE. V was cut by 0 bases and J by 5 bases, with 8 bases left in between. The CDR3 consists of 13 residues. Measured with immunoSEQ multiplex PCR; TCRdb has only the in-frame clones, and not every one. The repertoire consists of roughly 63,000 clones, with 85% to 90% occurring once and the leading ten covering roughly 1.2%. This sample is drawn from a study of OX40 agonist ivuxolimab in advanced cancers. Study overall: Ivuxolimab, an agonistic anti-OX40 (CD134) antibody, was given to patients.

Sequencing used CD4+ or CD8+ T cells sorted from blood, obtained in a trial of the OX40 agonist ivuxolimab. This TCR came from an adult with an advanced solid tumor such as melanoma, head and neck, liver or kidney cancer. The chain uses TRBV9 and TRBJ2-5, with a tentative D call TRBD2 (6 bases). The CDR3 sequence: CASSVGLAETQYF. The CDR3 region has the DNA TGTGCCAGCAGCGTAGGGCTAGCGGAGACCCAGTACTTC.